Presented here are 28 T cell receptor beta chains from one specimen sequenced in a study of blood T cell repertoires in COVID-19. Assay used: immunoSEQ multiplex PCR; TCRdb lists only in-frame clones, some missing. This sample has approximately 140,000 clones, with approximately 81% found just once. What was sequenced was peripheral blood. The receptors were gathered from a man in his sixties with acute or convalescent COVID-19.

CDR3 coding DNA: TGCGCCAGCAGCTCGTCGGGACAGGGAGGCAATGAGCAGTTCTTC. Translation: CASSSSGQGGNEQFF. The chain carries TRBV5-1 and TRBJ2-1; TRBD1 matches 9 bases. This CDR3 contains 15 residues. Trimming cost V 3 bases and J 6 bases; bases outside gene matches: 7. The germline gives CDR1 SGHRS, CDR2 YFSETQ.

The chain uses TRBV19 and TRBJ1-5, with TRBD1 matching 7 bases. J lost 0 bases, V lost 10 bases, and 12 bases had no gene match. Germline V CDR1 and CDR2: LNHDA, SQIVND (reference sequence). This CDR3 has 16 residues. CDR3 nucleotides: TGTGCCACCCTATCCTGGGACAGCGATAGCAATCAGCCCCAGCATTTT. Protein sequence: CATLSWDSDSNQPQHF.

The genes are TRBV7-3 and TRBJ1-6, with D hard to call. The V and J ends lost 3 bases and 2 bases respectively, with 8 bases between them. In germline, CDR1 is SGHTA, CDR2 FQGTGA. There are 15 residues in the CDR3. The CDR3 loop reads CASSFSGTYNSPLHF. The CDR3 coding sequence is TGTGCCAGCAGCTTTTCAGGCACCTATAATTCACCCCTCCACTTT.

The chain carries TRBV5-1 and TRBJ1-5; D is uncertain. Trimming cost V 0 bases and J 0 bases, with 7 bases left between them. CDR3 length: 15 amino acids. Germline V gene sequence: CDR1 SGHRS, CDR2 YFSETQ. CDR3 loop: CASSLDGNSNQPQHF. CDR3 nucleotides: TGCGCCAGCAGCTTGGACGGGAATAGCAATCAGCCCCAGCATTTT. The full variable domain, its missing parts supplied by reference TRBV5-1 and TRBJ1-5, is KAGVTQTPRYLIKTRGQQVTLSCSPISGHRSVSWYQQTPGQGLQFLFEYFSETQRNKGNFPGRFSGRQFSNSRSEMNVSTLELGDSALYLCASSLDGNSNQPQHFGDGTRLSIL.

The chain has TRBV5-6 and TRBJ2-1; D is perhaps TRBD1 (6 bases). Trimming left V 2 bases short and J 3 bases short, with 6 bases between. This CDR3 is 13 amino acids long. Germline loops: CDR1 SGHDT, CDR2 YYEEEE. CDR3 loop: CASSFRGYNEQFF. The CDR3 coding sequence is TGTGCCAGCAGCTTCAGGGGCTACAATGAGCAGTTCTTC.

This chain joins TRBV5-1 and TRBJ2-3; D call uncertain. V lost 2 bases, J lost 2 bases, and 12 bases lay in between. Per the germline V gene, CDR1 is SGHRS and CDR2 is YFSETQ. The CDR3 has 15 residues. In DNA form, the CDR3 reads TGCGCCAGCAGCTTTAGGTCAGGCCTCACAGATACGCAGTATTTT. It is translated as CASSFRSGLTDTQYF.

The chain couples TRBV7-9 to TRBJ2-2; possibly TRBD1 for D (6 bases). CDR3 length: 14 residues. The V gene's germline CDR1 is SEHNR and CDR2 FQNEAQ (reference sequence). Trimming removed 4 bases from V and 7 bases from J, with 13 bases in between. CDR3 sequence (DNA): TGTGCCAGCAGCTCCCAGGGGAAGGACGGGGAGCTGTTTTTT. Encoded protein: CASSSQGKDGELFF.

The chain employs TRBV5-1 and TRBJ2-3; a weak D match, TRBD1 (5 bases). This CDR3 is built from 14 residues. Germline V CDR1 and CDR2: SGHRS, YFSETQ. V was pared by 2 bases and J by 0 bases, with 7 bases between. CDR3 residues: CASSFGHSTDTQYF. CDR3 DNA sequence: TGCGCCAGCAGCTTCGGACATAGCACAGATACGCAGTATTTT.

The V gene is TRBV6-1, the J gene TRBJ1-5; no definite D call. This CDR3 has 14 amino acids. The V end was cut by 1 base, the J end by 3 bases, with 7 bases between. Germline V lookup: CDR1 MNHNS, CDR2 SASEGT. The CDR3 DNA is TGTGCCAGCAGTGAAGTGTGGCTCAATCAGCCCCAGCATTTT. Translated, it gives CASSEVWLNQPQHF.

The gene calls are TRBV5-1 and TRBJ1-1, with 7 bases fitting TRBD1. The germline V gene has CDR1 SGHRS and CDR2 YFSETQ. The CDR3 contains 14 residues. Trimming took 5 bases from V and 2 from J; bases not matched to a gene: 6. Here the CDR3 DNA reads TGCGCCAGCAGAGAGACAGGGTCAAACACTGAAGCTTTCTTT. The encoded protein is CASRETGSNTEAFF.

In nucleotides, the CDR3 is TGTGCCAGCAGCCAAGGACAGTTCCCCAATTCACCCCTCCACTTT. Amino acid sequence: CASSQGQFPNSPLHF. This chain connects TRBV14 to TRBJ1-6; TRBD1 is a possible D gene (5 bases). V was shortened by 1 base and J by 7 bases, with 11 bases between the two germline ends. Germline V gene sequence: CDR1 SGHDN, CDR2 FVKESK. This CDR3 spans 15 amino acids.

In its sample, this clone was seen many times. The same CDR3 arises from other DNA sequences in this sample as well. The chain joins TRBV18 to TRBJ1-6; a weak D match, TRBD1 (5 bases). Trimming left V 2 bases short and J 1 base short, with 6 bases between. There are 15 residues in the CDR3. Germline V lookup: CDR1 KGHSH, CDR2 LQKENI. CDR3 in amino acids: CASSPAGSYNSPLHF. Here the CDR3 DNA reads TGTGCCAGCTCACCAGCAGGGTCCTATAATTCACCCCTCCACTTT.

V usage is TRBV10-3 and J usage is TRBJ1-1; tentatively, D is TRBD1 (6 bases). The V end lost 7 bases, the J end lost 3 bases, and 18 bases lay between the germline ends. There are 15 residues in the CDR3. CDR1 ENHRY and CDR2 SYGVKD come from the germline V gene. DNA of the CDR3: TGTGCCATCACCCGTCGGGGGGAGGGGGACACTGAAGCTTTCTTT. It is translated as CAITRRGEGDTEAFF.

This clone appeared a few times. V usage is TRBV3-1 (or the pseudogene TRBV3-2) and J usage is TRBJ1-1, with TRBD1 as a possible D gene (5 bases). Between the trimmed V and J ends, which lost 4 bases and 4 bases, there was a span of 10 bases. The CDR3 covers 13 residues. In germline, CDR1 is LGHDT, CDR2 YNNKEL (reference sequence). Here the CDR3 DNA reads TGTGCCAGCAGCCTCAGGGTAGGCACTGAAGCTTTCTTT. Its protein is CASSLRVGTEAFF.

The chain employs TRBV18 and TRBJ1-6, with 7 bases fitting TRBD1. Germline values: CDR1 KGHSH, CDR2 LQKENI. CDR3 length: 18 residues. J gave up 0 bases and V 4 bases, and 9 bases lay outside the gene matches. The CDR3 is CASSRTGSGSSYNSPLHF. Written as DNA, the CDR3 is TGTGCCAGCTCACGGACAGGATCTGGAAGCTCCTATAATTCACCCCTCCACTTT.

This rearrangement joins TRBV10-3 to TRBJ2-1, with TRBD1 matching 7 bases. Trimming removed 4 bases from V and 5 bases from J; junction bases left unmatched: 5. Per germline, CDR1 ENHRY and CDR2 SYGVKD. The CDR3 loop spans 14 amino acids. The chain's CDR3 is CAISAQDRNNEQFF. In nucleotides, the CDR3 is TGTGCCATCAGTGCGCAGGACAGGAACAATGAGCAGTTCTTC.

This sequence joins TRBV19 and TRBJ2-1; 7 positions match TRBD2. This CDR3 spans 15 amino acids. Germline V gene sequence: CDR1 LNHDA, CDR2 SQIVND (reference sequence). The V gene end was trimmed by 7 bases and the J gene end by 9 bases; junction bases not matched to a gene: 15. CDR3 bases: TGTGCCAGTACTACGGTACGGGGGGAGGCTCTTGAGCAGTTCTTC. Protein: CASTTVRGEALEQFF.

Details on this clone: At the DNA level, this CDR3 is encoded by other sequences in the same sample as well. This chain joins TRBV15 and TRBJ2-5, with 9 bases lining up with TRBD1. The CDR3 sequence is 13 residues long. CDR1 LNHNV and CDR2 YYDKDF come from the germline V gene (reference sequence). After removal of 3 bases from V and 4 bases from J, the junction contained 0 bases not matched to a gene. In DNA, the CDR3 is TGTGCCACCAGCAGGGACAGGGGAGAGACCCAGTACTTC. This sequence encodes CATSRDRGETQYF. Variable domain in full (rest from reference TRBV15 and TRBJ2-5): DAMVIQNPRYQVTQFGKPVTLSCSQTLNHNVMYWYQQKSSQAPKLLFHYYDKDFNNEADTPDNFQSRRPNTSFCFLDIRSPGLGDTAMYLCATSRDRGETQYFGPGTRLLVL.

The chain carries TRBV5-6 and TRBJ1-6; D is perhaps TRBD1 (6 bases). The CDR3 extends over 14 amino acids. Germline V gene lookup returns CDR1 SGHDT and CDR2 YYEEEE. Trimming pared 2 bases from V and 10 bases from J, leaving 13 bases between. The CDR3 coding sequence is TGTGCCAGCAGCTTCTACAGGGAAGGCTCACCCCTCCACTTT. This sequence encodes CASSFYREGSPLHF. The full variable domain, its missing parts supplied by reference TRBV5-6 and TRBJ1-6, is DAGVTQSPTHLIKTRGQQVTLRCSPKSGHDTVSWYQQALGQGPQFIFQYYEEEERQRGNFPDRFSGHQFPNYSSELNVNALLLGDSALYLCASSFYREGSPLHFGNGTRLTVT.

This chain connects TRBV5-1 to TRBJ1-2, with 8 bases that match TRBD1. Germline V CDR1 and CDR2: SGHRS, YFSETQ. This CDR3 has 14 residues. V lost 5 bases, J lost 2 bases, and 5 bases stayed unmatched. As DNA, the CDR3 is TGCGCCAGCAGAGTGGGACAGGTCAACTATGGCTACACCTTC. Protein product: CASRVGQVNYGYTF.

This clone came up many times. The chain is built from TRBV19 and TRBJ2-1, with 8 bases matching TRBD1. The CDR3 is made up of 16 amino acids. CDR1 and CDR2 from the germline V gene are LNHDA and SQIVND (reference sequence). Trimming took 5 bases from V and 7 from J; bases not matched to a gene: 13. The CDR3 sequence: CASSAQSGGRRNEQFF. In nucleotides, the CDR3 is TGTGCCAGTAGTGCCCAGTCAGGGGGCAGGAGAAATGAGCAGTTCTTC.

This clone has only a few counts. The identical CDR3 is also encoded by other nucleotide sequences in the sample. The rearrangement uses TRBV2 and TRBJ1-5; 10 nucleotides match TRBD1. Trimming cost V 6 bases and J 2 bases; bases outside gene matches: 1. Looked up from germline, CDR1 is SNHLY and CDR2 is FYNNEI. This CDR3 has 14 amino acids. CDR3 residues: CASSGTGGNQPQHF. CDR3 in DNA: TGTGCCAGCAGCGGGACAGGGGGCAATCAGCCCCAGCATTTT. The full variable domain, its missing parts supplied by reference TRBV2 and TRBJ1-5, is EPEVTQTPSHQVTQMGQEVILRCVPISNHLYFYWYRQILGQKVEFLVSFYNNEISEKSEIFDDQFSVERPDGSNFTLKIRSTKLEDSAMYFCASSGTGGNQPQHFGDGTRLSIL.

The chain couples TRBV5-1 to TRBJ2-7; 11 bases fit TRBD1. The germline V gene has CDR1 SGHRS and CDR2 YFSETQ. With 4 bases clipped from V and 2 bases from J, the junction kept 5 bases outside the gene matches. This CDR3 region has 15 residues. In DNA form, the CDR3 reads TGCGCCAGCAGCCAGGAGGGACAGGGGGCCTACGAGCAGTACTTC. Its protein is CASSQEGQGAYEQYF.

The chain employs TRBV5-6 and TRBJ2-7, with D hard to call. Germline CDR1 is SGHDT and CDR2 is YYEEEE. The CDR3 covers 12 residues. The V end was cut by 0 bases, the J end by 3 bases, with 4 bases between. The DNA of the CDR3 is TGTGCCAGCAGCTTGGGTCACTACGAGCAGTACTTC. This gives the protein CASSLGHYEQYF.

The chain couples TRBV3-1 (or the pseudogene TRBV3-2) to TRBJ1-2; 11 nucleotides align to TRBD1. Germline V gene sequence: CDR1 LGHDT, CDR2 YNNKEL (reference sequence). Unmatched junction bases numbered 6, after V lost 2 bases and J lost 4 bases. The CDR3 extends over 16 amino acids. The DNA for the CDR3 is TGTGCCAGCAGCCAAACAAGGACAGGGGGCGGCTATGGCTACACCTTC. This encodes CASSQTRTGGGYGYTF.

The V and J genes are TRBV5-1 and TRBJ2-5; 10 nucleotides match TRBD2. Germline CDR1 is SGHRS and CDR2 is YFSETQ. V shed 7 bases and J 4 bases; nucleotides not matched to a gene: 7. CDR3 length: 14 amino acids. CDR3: CASGSGGAGETQYF. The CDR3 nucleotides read TGCGCCAGCGGAAGCGGGGGGGCCGGAGAGACCCAGTACTTC.

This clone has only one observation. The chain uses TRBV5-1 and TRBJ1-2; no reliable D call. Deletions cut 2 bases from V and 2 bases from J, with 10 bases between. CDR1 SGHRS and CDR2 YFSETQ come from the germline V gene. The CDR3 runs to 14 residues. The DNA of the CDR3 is TGCGCCAGCAGCTTTCCCGGGAGAAACTATGGCTACACCTTC. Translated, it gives CASSFPGRNYGYTF.

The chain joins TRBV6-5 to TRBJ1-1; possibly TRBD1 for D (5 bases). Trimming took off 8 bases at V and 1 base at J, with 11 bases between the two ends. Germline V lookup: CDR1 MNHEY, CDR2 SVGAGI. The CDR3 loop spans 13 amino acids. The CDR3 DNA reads TGTGCCAGCTCTCGGGGGGAGAACACTGAAGCTTTCTTT. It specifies CASSRGENTEAFF.